The rows below give T cell receptor beta chains drawn from one sample of a study of T cell changes during pregnancy in multiple sclerosis. Sequenced by immunoSEQ multiplex PCR; TCRdb stores in-frame clones only, minus some. The data show more than 65,000 clones, 80% to 95% seen once. Specimen: peripheral blood, collected in the first trimester of pregnancy. The receptors here all came from a female donor with multiple sclerosis, enrolled in a pregnancy study. Each CDR3 is given with its conserved first and last residue. D genes are given only for firm matches.

j_call d_call v_call cdr3_nt cdr3_aa
TRBJ1-2 . TRBV5-1 TGCGCCAGCAGCCGTAGCTCAGGGGTCTACACCTTC CASSRSSGVYTF
TRBJ1-1 . TRBV6-5 TGTGCCGTCCGGAAGGGGGGGGGCACTGAAGCTTTCTTT CAVRKGGGTEAFF
TRBJ2-7 . TRBV21-1 TGTGCCAGCAGCAAAGAGGACGGGACAGGAGGTCACTACGAGCAGTACTTC CASSKEDGTGGHYEQYF
TRBJ2-7 TRBD2 TRBV30 TGTGCCTGGAGTGTAGCAGCGGGGAGATCCTACGAGCAGTACTTC CAWSVAAGRSYEQYF
TRBJ2-1 . TRBV25-1 TGTGCCAGCAGTCCCCGGCAGGGTAGGACCCCACACAATGAGCAGTTCTTC CASSPRQGRTPHNEQFF
TRBJ2-1 . TRBV7-2 TGTGCCAGCAGCTTAGGCAGATTTGACAATGAGCAGTTCTTC CASSLGRFDNEQFF
TRBJ1-2 TRBD1 TRBV7-8 TGTGCCAGCAGCCGACGGGACAGGGTAGATAACTATGGCTACACCTTC CASSRRDRVDNYGYTF
TRBJ2-1 TRBD2 TRBV9 TGTGCCAGCAGCGTAGAACTAGCGGACAATGAGCAGTTCTTC CASSVELADNEQFF
TRBJ2-2 TRBD1 TRBV2 TGTGCCAGCAGTGGACAGGGCCTAGAGACCGGGGAGCTGTTTTTT CASSGQGLETGELFF
TRBJ2-7 . TRBV7-9 TGTGCCAGCAGCTTAGTAGTGGGGCGCTCCTACGAGCAGTACTTC CASSLVVGRSYEQYF
TRBJ1-2 . TRBV27 TGTGCCAGCAGTCCCCGCGGGGCCCGGGCTAACTATGGCTACACCTTC CASSPRGARANYGYTF
TRBJ2-7 TRBD1 TRBV27 TGTGCCAGCAGTTGGGACAGGGGGGCCTACGAGCAGTACTTC CASSWDRGAYEQYF
TRBJ2-1 TRBD1 TRBV9 TGTGCCAGCAGCGCCGAGACAGGGGGAGTGAATGAGCAGTTCTTC CASSAETGGVNEQFF